These 32 T cell receptor beta chains originate from one sample sequenced in a study of shared clonotypes between healthy human individuals. Method: immunoSEQ multiplex PCR; TCRdb's copy keeps in-frame clones and lacks some. The repertoire holds some 2,100,000 clones, about 93% seen once, with over 1.5% in the top ten. Terminally differentiated effector memory CD45RA+ cells were left out of the naive CD8 fraction, which was CD45RO-negative and positively selected for CCR7. Sequenced sample: naive CD8+ T cells from PBMCs. These receptor sequences come from a man in his late teens or twenties in good health. Some clones in this sample may be carry-over from other donors' samples.

The V and J genes are TRBV13 and TRBJ2-7, with a tentative D call TRBD1 (7 bases). Germline V gives CDR1 PRHDT, CDR2 FYEKMQ (reference sequence). Trimming took 6 bases from V and 4 from J, leaving 16 bases between them. The CDR3 totals 14 residues. The CDR3 DNA follows: TGTGCCAGCAGTGAAGGGGGCGCGGGGTACGAGCAGTACTTC. It specifies CASSEGGAGYEQYF.

The rearrangement joins TRBV18 to TRBJ2-2, with TRBD2 matching 7 bases. Germline V lookup: CDR1 KGHSH, CDR2 LQKENI. CDR3 size: 16 residues. V lost 3 bases to trimming and J lost 2 bases; unmatched junction nucleotides: 6. This CDR3 is CASSPPGLPNTGELFF. The DNA for the CDR3 is TGTGCCAGCTCACCTCCGGGACTACCCAACACCGGGGAGCTGTTTTTT.

The gene calls are TRBV19 and TRBJ2-2, with 10 nucleotides matching TRBD1. J was trimmed by 5 bases and V by 8 bases; bases with no gene match: 2. The CDR3 contains 13 residues. Germline V gene data show CDR1 as LNHDA and CDR2 as SQIVND (reference sequence). The CDR3 DNA sequence: TGTGCCAGTGGGACAGGGGTTACCGGGGAGCTGTTTTTT. Its protein product is CASGTGVTGELFF.

The chain has TRBV9 and TRBJ1-1, with 10 bases that match TRBD1. The CDR3 runs 15 residues. V lost 3 bases, J lost 10 bases, and 12 bases stayed unmatched. The germline CDR1 and CDR2 sequences are SGDLS and YYNGEE. DNA of the CDR3: TGTGCCAGCAGCGGACGACAGGGGGCTAATATGGGAGCTTTCTTT. It translates to CASSGRQGANMGAFF. Full variable domain (outside the CDR3, taken from reference TRBV9 and TRBJ1-1): DSGVTQTPKHLITATGQRVTLRCSPRSGDLSVYWYQQSLDQGLQFLIQYYNGEERAKGNILERFSAQQFPDLHSELNLSSLELGDSALYFCASSGRQGANMGAFFGQGTRLTVV.

The V gene is TRBV29-1, the J gene TRBJ2-2; possible D gene TRBD1, 6 bases. Germline V CDR1 and CDR2: SQVTM, ANQGSEA. V lost 2 bases, J lost 4 bases, and 14 bases lay in between. The CDR3 covers 15 residues. The CDR3 spells CSVENRARGTGELFF. The CDR3 bases are TGCAGCGTTGAAAACAGGGCCCGGGGCACCGGGGAGCTGTTTTTT.

This chain joins TRBV19 and TRBJ1-1, with TRBD1 as a possible D gene (6 bases). Trimming left V 2 bases short and J 4 bases short, with 23 bases between. The CDR3 covers 18 residues. Germline V gives CDR1 LNHDA, CDR2 SQIVND (reference sequence). The CDR3 DNA sequence: TGTGCCAGTAGTATATGGGGGCCCCCGGGTCACCAGTCCACTGAAGCTTTCTTT. The encoded protein is CASSIWGPPGHQSTEAFF.

CDR3 DNA sequence: TGTGCCAGCAGTTTACTACCCCTAGCGGGAGGAATCACAGATACGCAGTATTTT. Translating it yields CASSLLPLAGGITDTQYF. V usage is TRBV28 and J usage is TRBJ2-3; 11 bases align to TRBD2. Looked up from germline, CDR1 is MDHEN and CDR2 is SYDVKM. V gave up 2 bases and J gave up 2 bases; unmatched junction bases: 9. The CDR3 has 18 amino acids.

V is TRBV27 and J is TRBJ1-2; D ambiguous. The CDR3 totals 14 residues. The germline CDR1 and CDR2 sequences are MNHEY and SMNVEV (reference sequence). V lost 0 bases and J 4 bases, leaving 9 bases between the germline ends. For the CDR3, the DNA is TGTGCCAGCAGTTTATCGGTGCCTGCCTATGGCTACACCTTC. Its translation: CASSLSVPAYGYTF.

The chain is built from TRBV27 and TRBJ2-7, with unresolved D. The CDR3 extends over 12 amino acids. V was clipped by 5 bases and J by 5 bases, with 10 bases between them. CDR1 and CDR2 from the germline V gene are MNHEY and SMNVEV (reference sequence). In DNA form, the CDR3 reads TGTGCCAGCAGTCCGGATCCCAACGAGCAGTACTTC. Protein product: CASSPDPNEQYF.

The CDR3 sequence is CASSSIYGNRGDEAFF. The DNA of the CDR3 is TGTGCCAGCAGTTCAATATATGGGAACAGGGGAGATGAAGCTTTCTTT. This chain connects TRBV27 to TRBJ1-1; TRBD1 matches 7 bases. With 4 bases clipped from V and 7 bases from J, the junction kept 15 bases outside the gene matches. This CDR3 region has 16 residues. Looked up from germline, CDR1 is MNHEY and CDR2 is SMNVEV (reference sequence).

The V and J genes are TRBV4-3 and TRBJ2-5; 9 bases fit TRBD2. The CDR3 extends over 14 amino acids. V dropped 5 bases and J dropped 4; count of bases not matched to a gene: 5. CDR1 and CDR2 (germline): LGHNA, YSLEER. The CDR3 protein is CASSSREGGETQYF. CDR3 DNA sequence: TGCGCCAGCAGCTCGCGGGAGGGGGGAGAGACCCAGTACTTC.

The rearrangement uses TRBV27 and TRBJ1-2; 11 nucleotides align to TRBD1. The CDR3 covers 15 residues. CDR1 is MNHEY and CDR2 is SMNVEV in the germline V gene (reference sequence). Unmatched junction bases numbered 7, after V lost 8 bases and J lost 2 bases. The CDR3 region is CASSGQGARNYGYTF. CDR3 DNA: TGTGCCAGCTCCGGACAGGGGGCGCGAAACTATGGCTACACCTTC.

The chain carries TRBV19 and TRBJ2-7; tentative D call: TRBD2 (5 bases). The V end lost 5 bases, the J end lost 4 bases, and 12 bases lay between the germline ends. The CDR3 loop spans 13 amino acids. Germline CDR1 reads LNHDA; CDR2 reads SQIVND (reference sequence). DNA of the CDR3: TGTGCCAGTAGTGAGAGCGGCGCGTACGAGCAGTACTTC. Translated: CASSESGAYEQYF.

This clone was detected a few times. The gene calls are TRBV9 and TRBJ1-1; 7 nucleotides align to TRBD1. Germline values: CDR1 SGDLS, CDR2 YYNGEE. V was pared by 4 bases and J by 5 bases, with 8 bases of the junction left unmatched. This CDR3 is 14 amino acids long. The CDR3 coding sequence is TGTGCCAGCAGCTCTGACAGGGATGGGACTGAAGCTTTCTTT. Translation gives CASSSDRDGTEAFF.

V is TRBV7-9 and J is TRBJ2-2; 7 bases are a match to TRBD2. CDR3 size: 19 residues. Germline V CDR1 and CDR2: SEHNR, FQNEAQ (reference sequence). V lost 4 bases to trimming and J lost 6 bases; unmatched junction nucleotides: 20. The CDR3 nucleotides read TGTGCCAGCAGCTCACTCGTGTTAGCGGGCCCCGGGGGACCCGGGGAGCTGTTTTTT. Amino acids: CASSSLVLAGPGGPGELFF. The variable domain in full, with the rest retrieved from reference TRBV7-9 and TRBJ2-2, is DTGVSQNPRHKITKRGQNVTFRCDPISEHNRLYWYRQTLGQGPEFLTYFQNEAQLEKSRLLSDRFSAERPKGSFSTLEIQRTEQGDSAMYLCASSSLVLAGPGGPGELFFGEGSRLTVL.

The chain recombines TRBV11-3 with TRBJ2-3; D perhaps matches TRBD2 (5 bases). From germline, CDR1 is SGHNT and CDR2 YENEEA. The V gene lost 4 bases and the J gene lost 7 bases, with 9 bases spanning the gap. CDR3 size: 12 residues. CDR3 residues: CASSSGGYTQYF. CDR3 nucleotide sequence: TGTGCCAGCAGCTCTGGCGGGTATACGCAGTATTTT.

This sequence joins TRBV11-2 and TRBJ2-1; no clear D gene. Germline CDR1 and CDR2: SGHAT and FQNNGV. V lost 0 bases and J 2 bases, leaving 8 bases between the germline ends. CDR3 size: 15 residues. The DNA for the CDR3 is TGTGCCAGCAGCTTAGATCCCGGAACCTACAATGAGCAGTTCTTC. Protein: CASSLDPGTYNEQFF.

The chain links TRBV4-3 to TRBJ1-1, with D uncertain. CDR1 is LGHNA and CDR2 is YSLEER in the germline V gene. With 0 bases removed from V and 8 bases from J, the gap between germline ends came to 10 bases. This CDR3 is built from 13 residues. The CDR3 loop reads CASSQDPHQEAFF. In nucleotides, the CDR3 is TGCGCCAGCAGCCAAGATCCTCACCAGGAAGCTTTCTTT.

The V and J genes are TRBV15 and TRBJ1-2, with D possibly TRBD1 on 5 matching bases. The CDR3 extends over 17 amino acids. Germline CDR1 LNHNV, CDR2 YYDKDF (reference sequence). The V gene lost 0 bases and the J gene lost 6 bases, with 20 bases spanning the gap. The CDR3 reads CATSRDPPGHRGDGYTF. The CDR3 coding sequence is TGTGCCACCAGCAGAGATCCACCCGGACATAGAGGAGATGGCTACACCTTC.

The chain links TRBV4-3 to TRBJ1-1, with 8 bases aligning to TRBD1. The CDR3 length is 16 residues. Germline trimming cut 0 bases from V and 6 bases from J; bases unmatched to any gene: 9. The germline gives CDR1 LGHNA, CDR2 YSLEER. CDR3 in amino acids: CASSQDLTGAGAEAFF. The DNA of the CDR3 is TGCGCCAGCAGCCAAGATTTGACAGGGGCGGGGGCTGAAGCTTTCTTT.

The chain couples TRBV7-9 to TRBJ2-7, with D possibly TRBD2 on 6 matching bases. The CDR3 has 16 amino acids. V was shortened by 4 bases and J by 0 bases, with 16 bases between the two germline ends. CDR1 and CDR2 (germline): SEHNR, FQNEAQ (reference sequence). DNA for the CDR3: TGTGCCAGCAGCTCTCATCTAGCGCTAAGCTCCTACGAGCAGTACTTC. It codes for CASSSHLALSSYEQYF.

To note about this clone: This sample also contains other DNA sequences that code for the same CDR3. This sequence joins TRBV6-1 and TRBJ1-5; the D gene is possibly TRBD1 (5 bases). The CDR3 totals 14 residues. Germline lookup yields CDR1 MNHNS and CDR2 SASEGT. Trimming left V 2 bases short and J 5 bases short, with 10 bases between. The CDR3 sequence is CASSERGSHQPQHF. Here the CDR3 DNA reads TGTGCCAGCAGTGAAAGGGGATCCCATCAGCCCCAGCATTTT.

The CDR3 region is CASSLGAGFEQFF. The DNA for the CDR3 is TGTGCCAGCAGCTTAGGAGCGGGATTTGAGCAGTTCTTC. The rearrangement joins TRBV11-3 to TRBJ2-1; 7 bases line up with TRBD2. V lost 1 base to trimming and J lost 9 bases; unmatched junction nucleotides: 3. The CDR3 extends over 13 amino acids. Germline CDR1 is SGHNT and CDR2 is YENEEA.

This clone was observed a few times. Other DNA sequences in the same sample also yield this CDR3. The J gene is TRBJ1-5, the V gene TRBV27; D perhaps matches TRBD1 (6 bases). CDR1 MNHEY and CDR2 SMNVEV come from the germline V gene (reference sequence). The CDR3 sequence is 15 residues long. Trimming removed 5 bases from V and 1 base from J, with 12 bases in between. The CDR3 sequence: CASSPGAGSNQPQHF. For the CDR3, the DNA is TGTGCCAGCAGTCCGGGGGCAGGCAGCAATCAGCCCCAGCATTTT.

This clone was seen once. This sample includes further DNA sequences coding for the same CDR3. This chain uses TRBV4-1 with TRBJ2-7, with D possibly being TRBD1 (5 bases). The CDR3 length is 15 residues. The germline V gene has CDR1 MGHRA and CDR2 YSYEKL. V lost 2 bases, J lost 1 base, and 12 bases lay in between. The CDR3 spells CASSQQGTPSYEQYF. The CDR3 DNA is TGCGCCAGCAGCCAACAGGGAACACCGTCCTACGAGCAGTACTTC.

This chain connects TRBV28 to TRBJ2-5; D gene ambiguous. The CDR3 runs to 16 residues. Germline values: CDR1 MDHEN, CDR2 SYDVKM. The germline V and J ends were trimmed by 7 bases and 0 bases, with 18 bases remaining between them. CDR3 bases: TGTGCCAGCACCCCTCCGGCTCAAAGGTACCAAGAGACCCAGTACTTC. As protein: CASTPPAQRYQETQYF.

The rearrangement joins TRBV7-8 to TRBJ1-1; D remains unclear. V was cut by 3 bases and J by 0 bases, with 20 bases left in between. This CDR3 contains 18 residues. Per the germline V gene, CDR1 is SGHVS and CDR2 is FQNEAQ. CDR3 nucleotides: TGTGCCAGCAGCTTCTCTCTGGCGAAGGAGAGGATGAACACTGAAGCTTTCTTT. Amino acid sequence: CASSFSLAKERMNTEAFF.

This clone was seen a handful of times. The chain recombines TRBV4-2 with TRBJ1-2; maybe TRBD1 (5 bases). The V gene lost 1 base and the J gene lost 4 bases, with 16 bases spanning the gap. CDR1 and CDR2 from the germline V gene are LGHNA and YNFKEQ. The CDR3 is made up of 16 amino acids. CDR3: CASSQASEGLLYGYTF. DNA of the CDR3: TGTGCCAGCAGCCAAGCCTCAGAGGGACTTCTCTATGGCTACACCTTC.

This clone showed up just once. The CDR3 bases are TGCGCCAGCAGCTTCGGTCCAGGGGGCTTTCCCTACGAGCAGTACTTC. It codes for CASSFGPGGFPYEQYF. J is TRBJ2-7 and V is TRBV5-1; 8 bases are shared with TRBD1. There are 16 residues in the CDR3. V shed 2 bases, J shed 2 bases, and the junction held 9 bases outside the gene matches. The germline gives CDR1 SGHRS, CDR2 YFSETQ.

The chain joins TRBV19 to TRBJ1-3; D is undetermined. Trimming stripped 5 bases from V and 0 bases from J, with 14 bases between. The germline CDR1 and CDR2 sequences are LNHDA and SQIVND (reference sequence). This CDR3 comprises 16 residues. The CDR3: CASSPATEGSGNTIYF. The CDR3 coding sequence is TGTGCCAGTAGTCCCGCGACCGAAGGCTCTGGAAACACCATATATTTT.

The chain is built from TRBV4-1 and TRBJ1-5; D remains ambiguous. Trimming took 2 bases from V and 2 from J, leaving 10 bases between them. The length of the CDR3 is 15 residues. From germline, CDR1 is MGHRA and CDR2 YSYEKL. CDR3 sequence: CASSQNSQGNQPQHF. Written as DNA, the CDR3 is TGCGCCAGCAGCCAAAACAGTCAAGGCAATCAGCCCCAGCATTTT.

The CDR3 sequence: CASSIDRGLYLYNEQFF. The CDR3 DNA reads as TGTGCCAGCAGCATAGACAGGGGGCTCTACCTGTACAATGAGCAGTTCTTC. The rearrangement joins TRBV7-8 to TRBJ2-1; TRBD1 aligns across 10 bases. From germline, CDR1 is SGHVS and CDR2 FQNEAQ. The CDR3 runs 17 residues. V was clipped by 5 bases and J by 4 bases; unmatched bases: 11. The full variable domain, with the rest looked up from reference TRBV7-8 and TRBJ2-1, is GAGVSQSPRYKVAKRGQDVALRCDPISGHVSLFWYQQALGQGPEFLTYFQNEAQLDKSGLPSDRFFAERPEGSVSTLKIQRTQQEDSAVYLCASSIDRGLYLYNEQFFGPGTRLTVL.